One sample yielded the 8 T cell receptor beta chains listed below, sequenced in a study of persistence of HIV-infected CD4 T cells. Sequencing used immunoSEQ version 4 in survey mode. Method: immunoSEQ multiplex PCR; TCRdb's copy keeps in-frame clones and lacks some. The profile shows fewer than 15,000 clones, around 66% of them singletons. Antigens of these TCRs are unknown. Overlapping HIV-1 Gag 15-mer peptides at approximately 1 ug per peptide per mL were used. Sorting of responding CD4+ T cells relied on upregulated CD40 ligand together with CD69. The sequenced sample was CD4+ T cells sorted from PBMCs after 18-hour stimulation, obtained from a patient who received antiretroviral therapy. Receptors were obtained from an adult man with HIV who was CMV-seropositive.

This rearrangement joins TRBV2 to TRBJ1-1, with 8 positions matching TRBD1. CDR3 size: 15 residues. V lost 2 bases, J lost 1 base, and 3 bases stayed unmatched. Germline assignment: CDR1 SNHLY and CDR2 FYNNEI. This CDR3 is CASSERDRKNTEAFF. In nucleotides, the CDR3 is TGTGCCAGCAGTGAAAGGGACAGGAAGAACACTGAAGCTTTCTTT.

V gene TRBV5-1 combines with J gene TRBJ2-2, with a possible D match to TRBD1 (5 bases). The CDR3 sequence is 16 residues long. In germline, CDR1 is SGHRS, CDR2 YFSETQ. The germline V and J ends were trimmed by 1 base and 0 bases, with 10 bases remaining between them. The CDR3 DNA follows: TGCGCCAGCAGCTTGCATAGGGGTCCGAACACCGGGGAGCTGTTTTTT. It is translated as CASSLHRGPNTGELFF. The full variable domain, its missing parts supplied by reference TRBV5-1 and TRBJ2-2, is KAGVTQTPRYLIKTRGQQVTLSCSPISGHRSVSWYQQTPGQGLQFLFEYFSETQRNKGNFPGRFSGRQFSNSRSEMNVSTLELGDSALYLCASSLHRGPNTGELFFGEGSRLTVL.

This clone was counted once. The genes are TRBV5-1 and TRBJ1-1; 9 bases align to TRBD1. The germline V gene has CDR1 SGHRS and CDR2 YFSETQ. V lost 4 bases and J lost 4; bases outside the gene matches: 5. The CDR3 spans 14 residues. The CDR3 DNA follows: TGCGCCAGCAGCCCTAGGGACAGGGCCACTGAAGCTTTCTTT. This codes for CASSPRDRATEAFF.

This clone was seen a few times. The chain joins TRBV5-4 to TRBJ2-5; D ambiguous. The CDR3 extends over 13 amino acids. Germline lookup yields CDR1 SGHNT and CDR2 YYREEE (reference sequence). V lost 0 bases to trimming and J lost 5 bases, with 8 bases between them. CDR3 residues: CASSLAIGETQYF. The DNA for the CDR3 is TGTGCCAGCAGCTTGGCGATAGGGGAGACCCAGTACTTC.

The chain is built from TRBV7-2 and TRBJ2-5; D is possibly TRBD2 (6 bases). Trimming took 5 bases from V and 9 from J, leaving 16 bases between them. The CDR3 contains 13 residues. CDR1 and CDR2 from the germline V gene are SGHTA and FQGNSA. CDR3 amino acids: CASSILAQASQYF. As DNA, the CDR3 is TGTGCCAGCAGCATTCTAGCGCAAGCATCCCAGTACTTC.

The V and J genes are TRBV30 and TRBJ1-1; D call uncertain. V lost 0 bases and J 1 base, leaving 9 bases between the germline ends. CDR1 and CDR2 from the germline V gene are GTSNPN and SVGIG (reference sequence). The CDR3 covers 14 residues. CDR3 nucleotides: TGTGCCTGGAGTGTACCCGGGTGGAACACTGAAGCTTTCTTT. Protein: CAWSVPGWNTEAFF.

The chain uses TRBV30 and TRBJ2-7; possibly TRBD2 for D (6 bases). This CDR3 has 14 residues. V shed 5 bases and J shed 0 bases, with 14 bases lying between them. Germline assignment: CDR1 GTSNPN and CDR2 SVGIG (reference sequence). The CDR3 reads CAWDTGTYSYEQYF. CDR3 nucleotide sequence: TGTGCCTGGGACACCGGGACTTACTCCTACGAGCAGTACTTC.

This clone was seen once. The chain couples TRBV11-2 to TRBJ2-1, with 7 bases lining up with TRBD1. V gave up 5 bases and J gave up 3 bases; unmatched junction bases: 10. Germline CDR1 is SGHAT and CDR2 is FQNNGV. CDR3 length: 16 residues. This chain's CDR3 is CASSPRGPRSYNEQFF. CDR3 DNA: TGTGCCAGCAGCCCTAGGGGGCCGCGGAGCTACAATGAGCAGTTCTTC.